Below are 13 T cell receptor beta chains sequenced from a single sample in a study of blood T cell repertoires in COVID-19. Generated by immunoSEQ multiplex PCR, the TCRdb table keeps only in-frame clones and is missing some. Found here are 4,000 to 5,000 clones, under 85% of them singletons; the top ten hold less than 45%. Sequencing used peripheral blood. The receptors come from a human donor in a cohort sampled during active COVID-19.

This clone was detected only once. The rearrangement uses TRBV6-4 and TRBJ2-1, with TRBD2 as a possible D gene (5 bases). This CDR3 has 16 residues. Trimming shortened V by 2 bases and J by 1 base, and 12 bases separated the two germline ends. Germline lookup yields CDR1 MRHNA and CDR2 SNTAGT. The CDR3 is CASSDHSVRSYNEQFF. The CDR3 DNA follows: TGTGCCAGCAGTGACCATAGCGTTAGGTCCTACAATGAGCAGTTCTTC.

The rearrangement joins TRBV7-9 to TRBJ2-5, with TRBD2 matching over 11 bases. J was trimmed by 5 bases and V by 5 bases; bases with no gene match: 4. Germline CDR1 is SEHNR and CDR2 is FQNEAQ (reference sequence). The CDR3 has 14 residues. The CDR3 reads CASSLSGGDETQYF. The CDR3 nucleotides read TGTGCCAGCAGCCTTAGCGGGGGGGATGAGACCCAGTACTTC.

The table lists this clone with a few counts. V usage is TRBV7-2 and J usage is TRBJ2-2; tentatively, D is TRBD2 (5 bases). CDR3 length equals 13 residues. V gave up 8 bases and J gave up 4 bases, with 11 bases separating them. CDR1 SGHTA and CDR2 FQGNSA come from the germline V gene. The CDR3 region is CASAREFTGELFF. CDR3 DNA: TGTGCCAGCGCTAGGGAGTTCACCGGGGAGCTGTTTTTT.

This chain joins TRBV4-2 and TRBJ1-3; D ambiguous. Trimming took 7 bases from V and 3 from J, leaving 4 bases between them. In germline, CDR1 is LGHNA, CDR2 YNFKEQ. The CDR3 is 11 amino acids. CDR3 in DNA: TGTGCCAGCATTTATGGAAACACCATATATTTT. Translating it yields CASIYGNTIYF.

This clone came up once. This chain connects TRBV7-2 to TRBJ1-1, with D maybe TRBD1 (5 bases). The V end was cut by 6 bases, the J end by 4 bases, with 12 bases between. This CDR3 contains 13 residues. Germline CDR1 and CDR2: SGHTA and FQGNSA. The CDR3 spells CASRSGVSTEAFF. The DNA for the CDR3 is TGTGCCAGCAGATCGGGGGTTAGCACTGAAGCTTTCTTT.

The J gene is TRBJ2-7, the V gene TRBV19; 9 bases match TRBD2. The length of the CDR3 is 17 residues. The V segment lost 0 bases and the J segment 6 bases; nucleotides outside the gene matches: 12. Germline CDR1 and CDR2: LNHDA and SQIVND (reference sequence). In DNA form, the CDR3 reads TGTGCCAGTAGTATAGATCACGGTAGCGGGGGACAAGGCGAGCAGTACTTC. Its translation is CASSIDHGSGGQGEQYF.

This rearrangement joins TRBV18 to TRBJ2-1; 9 bases agree with TRBD1. V shed 0 bases and J 3 bases; nucleotides not matched to a gene: 12. The CDR3 has 19 residues. From germline, CDR1 is KGHSH and CDR2 LQKENI. The CDR3 region has the DNA TGTGCCAGCTCACCACCCTTCCGACGACAGGGGGGAAGCTACAATGAGCAGTTCTTC. As protein: CASSPPFRRQGGSYNEQFF.

The J gene is TRBJ1-2, the V gene TRBV3-1 (or the pseudogene TRBV3-2); 9 nucleotides line up with TRBD1. The germline V gene encodes CDR1 LGHDT and CDR2 YNNKEL (reference sequence). The CDR3 has 13 residues. The V and J ends lost 6 bases and 9 bases, in that order; junction bases with no gene match: 8. The CDR3 DNA follows: TGTGCCAGCAGTTGGACAGGGGAGTCGAGCTACACCTTC. Translated: CASSWTGESSYTF.

This clone was observed once. This chain uses TRBV7-2 with TRBJ2-7; D might be TRBD1 (5 bases). CDR3 length: 15 residues. Germline CDR1 is SGHTA and CDR2 is FQGNSA. V lost 1 base and J lost 0, with 10 bases in between. For the CDR3, the DNA is TGTGCCAGCAGCTTAGGGGGCAGCTTCTCCTACGAGCAGTACTTC. Translated: CASSLGGSFSYEQYF.

The V and J genes are TRBV5-1 and TRBJ2-7; 7 bases are a match to TRBD1. From germline, CDR1 is SGHRS and CDR2 YFSETQ. Trimming took 8 bases from V and 4 from J; bases not matched to a gene: 12. The CDR3 has 14 amino acids. The CDR3 loop is CASHNPGTVYEQYF. Written as DNA, the CDR3 is TGCGCCAGTCATAACCCCGGGACAGTTTACGAGCAGTACTTC.

This clone turned up a few times. The chain joins TRBV18 to TRBJ2-7; D is possibly TRBD1 (5 bases). The V end lost 2 bases, the J end lost 7 bases, and 12 bases lay between the germline ends. This CDR3 spans 13 amino acids. Per the germline V gene, CDR1 is KGHSH and CDR2 is LQKENI. CDR3 in DNA: TGTGCCAGCTCACCAGGCAGGGCGGAAGAGCAGTACTTC. Residues: CASSPGRAEEQYF.

The chain recombines TRBV5-1 with TRBJ1-1, with TRBD1 as a possible D gene (6 bases). Germline V gene sequence: CDR1 SGHRS, CDR2 YFSETQ. Trimming took off 0 bases at V and 10 bases at J, with 16 bases between the two ends. This CDR3 has 14 amino acids. The CDR3 coding sequence is TGCGCCAGCAGCTTGGGGGACATGATGGATCGAGCTTTCTTT. This translates into CASSLGDMMDRAFF.

This clone has more than one count but fewer than ten. The chain employs TRBV19 and TRBJ1-2; 9 bases line up with TRBD1. CDR1 is LNHDA, CDR2 SQIVND, per germline (reference sequence). V gave up 7 bases and J gave up 4 bases; unmatched junction bases: 10. This CDR3 region has 15 residues. The CDR3 loop is CASTTPRTGVYGYTF. CDR3 DNA: TGTGCCAGTACTACACCCCGGACAGGGGTCTATGGCTACACCTTC.